Described below is a single TCR beta chain sequence and its context. Its antigen is still unknown. V was cut by 4 bases and J by 3 bases, with 7 bases left in between. Germline-derived CDR1 and CDR2 are MGHDK and SYGVNS. The CDR3 consists of 14 residues. This entry comes from a study of graft-versus-host responses after intestinal transplantation. Study background: Recipients received multivisceral, liver-intestinal, or isolated intestinal transplants. Every one of the recipients received anti-thymocyte globulin induction and afterwards took tacrolimus and steroids for around 3 years.

Method: immunoSEQ multiplex PCR; TCRdb's copy keeps in-frame clones and lacks some. Among 75,000 to 100,000 clones listed, about nine tenths were seen once. Source: unstimulated CD4+ T cells sorted from spleen or lymph node cells, taken before transplant. This rearrangement joins TRBV25-1 to TRBJ1-6, with D possibly matching TRBD1 (5 bases). The receptor was isolated from a human donor who was the organ donor for an intestinal transplant. This CDR3 is CASSGTGYNSPLHF. The CDR3, as DNA: TGTGCCAGCAGTGGCACAGGCTATAATTCACCCCTCCACTTT.